The present entry profiles one T cell receptor beta chain with its context. This receptor's antigen is unknown. Per-base qualities were not stored, and no clone one base away is much larger. TCRbeta CDR3 regions were amplified from genomic DNA using the immunoSEQ Assay, a bias-controlled multiplex PCR. The study's own analysis went as follows. Nucleated cell counts per sample were estimated from amplification of reference gene primers within the assay. To quantify the absolute abundance of each unique TCRbeta CDR3 rearrangement, sequence reads were collapsed and filtered. Productive Simpson clonality was computed per sample as the square root of Simpson's diversity index over productive rearrangements. The table was pulled from immuneACCESS by TCRdb, which kept in-frame rearrangements only. Such tables lose some clones; where checked, under half of the loss comes from unresolved V genes, and the rest has no known cause. V, J and clone size reflect that table, while D and trimming were determined from the DNA. Present in this sample are just over 80,000 clones, roughly 79% of which were seen just once. Over 35% of the sample goes to the ten largest clones.

These data come from a study of blood T cell repertoires in COVID-19 (dated by TCRdb to between 2020 and 2021). Turning to the overall study: Collaborator samples came from the United States, Italy and Spain and covered acute and convalescent phases of COVID-19. The samples were drawn from the first 160 participants of the ongoing ImmuneRACE study and from 1,254 subjects provided by 6 global collaborators. The dataset comprised deeply sampled blood TCRbeta repertoires from subjects exposed to, actively infected with, or recovered from COVID-19. The repertoires were released in a freely available public database intended as a resource for research on the immune response to SARS-CoV-2. HLA class I and class II types, where available, came from metadata supplied by the sample provider rather than from assay-based typing. A de-identified subject ID, COVID-19 status, age in years and sex were almost always included in the sample metadata. The material from the prospective study consisted of cDNA or gDNA derived from T cells, B-cell-depleted T cells, or PBMCs.

Inclusive of the bounding cysteine and phenylalanine, the CDR3 is 15 residues long. Kept here is only the CDR3 DNA, which spans 45 bases and is read in frame from base 1. Germline trimming amounts to 6 bases on V and 5 bases on J, with 9 as the count of junction bases outside the gene matches. CDR1 KGHDR and CDR2 SFDVKD are derived from the germline V gene. General findings and caveats noted by the study authors: How much clinical and demographic metadata was included differed by source and by participant, and the metadata was provided uncurated.

Each collaborating institution followed its own protocols to collect whole blood in K2EDTA tubes. For TCRbeta analysis, collaborator samples were shipped as frozen whole blood, as isolated PBMCs, or as DNA extracted from either sample type. Material: peripheral blood. The sequence links TRBV24-1 to TRBJ2-1, and 7 junction bases match TRBD2. The clonotype comes from a man older than 75 with acute or convalescent COVID-19. Read as DNA, the sequence is TGTGCCACCAGTCCAAGCGGGGCTCTTAACAATGAGCAGTTCTTC. Translated, it reads CATSPSGALNNEQFF.